The rows below give T cell receptor beta chains drawn from one sample of a study of blood T cell repertoires in COVID-19. TCRdb's table, derived via immunoSEQ multiplex PCR, lists solely in-frame clones and lacks some. The sample has 80,000 to 100,000 clones, 70% to 85% seen once. Sequencing input: peripheral blood. These receptors all stem from a man aged 70-80 years with active or convalescent COVID-19. The CDR3 runs from the conserved cysteine through the conserved F or W. A D gene is named only where the DNA matches it firmly.

>TRBJ2-5|TRBV9|NA
CASSVDYRGGAQYF
TGTGCCAGCAGCGTAGACTATAGAGGGGGGGCCCAGTACTTC
>TRBJ2-1|TRBV7-8|TRBD1
CASSFGQGVKNEQFF
TGTGCCAGCAGCTTCGGACAGGGGGTGAAAAATGAGCAGTTCTTC
>TRBJ1-4|TRBV27|NA
CASSPARGNEKLFF
TGTGCCAGCAGCCCGGCCAGGGGTAATGAAAAACTGTTTTTT
>TRBJ2-2|TRBV18|TRBD2
CASSPPGLGSGTGELFF
TGTGCCAGCTCACCACCGGGACTAGGATCGGGGACCGGGGAGCTGTTTTTT
>TRBJ2-5|TRBV11-3|TRBD2
CASSLGVLAGAQETQYF
TGTGCCAGCAGCTTAGGCGTGCTAGCGGGGGCCCAAGAGACCCAGTACTTC
>TRBJ2-6|TRBV7-3|NA
CASSFTGPGANVLTF
TGTGCCAGCAGCTTTACAGGCCCTGGGGCCAACGTCCTGACTTTC
>TRBJ2-1|TRBV2|TRBD2
CASSETSGGLYNEQFF
TGTGCCAGCAGTGAAACTAGCGGGGGTCTCTACAATGAGCAGTTCTTC
>TRBJ2-2|TRBV6-1|TRBD1
CASVPTGSTGELFF
TGTGCCAGCGTCCCGACAGGGTCCACCGGGGAGCTGTTTTTT
>TRBJ1-5|TRBV9|TRBD1
CASGTGGSNQPQHF
TGTGCCAGCGGTACAGGGGGCAGCAATCAGCCCCAGCATTTT
>TRBJ2-1|TRBV19|NA
CASIGGAPHLEQFF
TGTGCCAGTATTGGGGGGGCGCCACACCTAGAGCAGTTCTTC
>TRBJ2-1|TRBV7-3|TRBD1
CASRTGTGGHEQFF
TGTGCCAGCAGGACCGGGACAGGGGGACATGAGCAGTTCTTC
>TRBJ1-6|TRBV4-3|NA
CASSARTAVYNSPLHF
TGCGCCAGCAGCGCTCGGACAGCCGTCTATAATTCACCCCTCCACTTT